These 18 T cell receptor beta chains were sequenced from one sample in a study of blood T cell repertoires in COVID-19. Measured with immunoSEQ multiplex PCR; TCRdb has only the in-frame clones, and not every one. The table includes about 91,000 clones, about 81% detected once. Material: peripheral blood. These receptors originate from an older man with acute or convalescent COVID-19.

The chain carries TRBV11-1 and TRBJ2-3; TRBD1 aligns across 8 bases. V gave up 5 bases and J gave up 3 bases; unmatched junction bases: 7. Germline V gene lookup returns CDR1 SGHAT and CDR2 FQDESV (reference sequence). The CDR3 length is 15 residues. CDR3 loop: CASSADRGRTDTQYF. In DNA, the CDR3 is TGTGCCAGCAGCGCCGACAGGGGTCGTACAGATACGCAGTATTTT.

V and J are TRBV11-3 and TRBJ2-3; TRBD2 matches at 10 bases. V lost 5 bases and J lost 2; bases outside the gene matches: 4. The CDR3 spans 15 residues. Per the germline V gene, CDR1 is SGHNT and CDR2 is YENEEA. CDR3 nucleotides: TGTGCCAGCAGCCGCGGGACTAGCGACACAGATACGCAGTATTTT. Its protein is CASSRGTSDTDTQYF.

This clone has a count of ten or more. V and J are TRBV20-1 and TRBJ1-2; TRBD1 might be the D (5 bases). The V and J ends lost 7 bases and 3 bases respectively, with 6 bases between them. Germline CDR1 reads DFQATT; CDR2 reads SNEGSKA (reference sequence). The CDR3 consists of 10 residues. The CDR3 DNA reads as TGCAGTGGGGGGGACTATGGCTACACCTTC. It yields the protein CSGGDYGYTF.

This sequence joins TRBV6-4 and TRBJ2-2, with 10 bases fitting TRBD1. Germline CDR1 is MRHNA and CDR2 is SNTAGT. The CDR3 extends over 17 amino acids. V lost 5 bases to trimming and J lost 0 bases; unmatched junction nucleotides: 6. CDR3 amino acids: CASSFYGQGANTGELFF. DNA for the CDR3: TGTGCCAGCAGTTTCTATGGACAGGGGGCGAACACCGGGGAGCTGTTTTTT.

The J gene is TRBJ1-2, the V gene TRBV7-9, with a tentative D call TRBD1 (5 bases). Looked up from germline, CDR1 is SEHNR and CDR2 is FQNEAQ (reference sequence). V lost 7 bases, J lost 2 bases, and 14 bases lay in between. The CDR3 has 14 residues. Here the CDR3 reads CASTLPAGNYGYTF. In DNA form, the CDR3 reads TGTGCCAGCACCCTCCCGGCAGGGAACTATGGCTACACCTTC.

The chain combines TRBV2 with TRBJ2-3; D ambiguous. Trimming shortened V by 6 bases and J by 3 bases, and 4 bases separated the two germline ends. The CDR3 has 11 amino acids. Per germline, CDR1 SNHLY and CDR2 FYNNEI. The CDR3 loop reads CASSPTDTQYF. The CDR3, as DNA: TGTGCCAGCAGCCCGACAGATACGCAGTATTTT.

This clone showed up just once. The rearrangement joins TRBV6-6 to TRBJ1-4, with a weak D call TRBD1 (5 bases). Germline assignment: CDR1 MNHNY and CDR2 SVGAGI (reference sequence). Trimming took off 5 bases at V and 7 bases at J, with 23 bases between the two ends. The CDR3 sequence is 17 residues long. The CDR3 region is CASSPGPKVAGGEKLFF. CDR3 sequence (DNA): TGTGCCAGCAGTCCGGGACCTAAAGTTGCGGGGGGTGAAAAACTGTTTTTT.

This rearrangement joins TRBV29-1 to TRBJ2-2; 10 nucleotides match TRBD1. Germline V CDR1 and CDR2: SQVTM, ANQGSEA. With 8 bases clipped from V and 5 bases from J, the junction kept 8 bases outside the gene matches. The CDR3 is 14 residues long. This CDR3 is CSSGGTGVTGELFF. The CDR3 DNA sequence: TGCAGCTCGGGGGGGACAGGGGTTACCGGGGAGCTGTTTTTT.

This clone has only a few counts. The CDR3 loop reads CASSRERKGIGINSPLHF. The CDR3 region has the DNA TGTGCCAGCAGCCGAGAGAGGAAGGGGATAGGGATAAATTCACCCCTCCACTTT. V gene TRBV4-2 combines with J gene TRBJ1-6, with D tentatively TRBD1 (5 bases). This CDR3 comprises 18 residues. V lost 4 bases, J lost 7 bases, and 23 bases lay in between. Germline CDR1 is LGHNA and CDR2 is YNFKEQ.

The gene calls are TRBV7-3 and TRBJ2-3; TRBD2 is a possible D gene (7 bases). The CDR3 has 15 residues. V shed 4 bases and J shed 4 bases, with 15 bases lying between them. Germline CDR1 SGHTA, CDR2 FQGTGA. In nucleotides, the CDR3 is TGTGCCAGCAGCTGGGGGCTAGCGGAAGCAGATACGCAGTATTTT. Its protein product is CASSWGLAEADTQYF.

This clone turned up a few times. Here the CDR3 DNA reads TGTGCCTGGAGTGGACAGGGGACAGTGAGCAATCAGCCCCAGCATTTT. Translating it yields CAWSGQGTVSNQPQHF. The gene calls are TRBV30 and TRBJ1-5; 8 positions match TRBD1. Trimming removed 1 base from V and 1 base from J; junction bases left unmatched: 6. Germline-derived CDR1 and CDR2 are GTSNPN and SVGIG (reference sequence). CDR3 length equals 16 residues. The full variable domain, with the rest looked up from reference TRBV30 and TRBJ1-5, is SQTIHQWPATLVQPVGSPLSLECTVEGTSNPNLYWYRQAAGRGLQLLFYSVGIGQISSEVPQNLSASRPQDRQFILSSKKLLLSDSGFYLCAWSGQGTVSNQPQHFGDGTRLSIL.

The chain links TRBV24-1 to TRBJ2-7; D is uncertain. This CDR3 is built from 13 residues. V lost 1 base and J lost 3, with 6 bases in between. CDR1 and CDR2 (germline): KGHDR, SFDVKD. The CDR3 sequence: CATSDFSGYEQYF. For the CDR3, the DNA is TGTGCCACCAGTGATTTCTCCGGCTACGAGCAGTACTTC.

The chain is built from TRBV11-2 and TRBJ2-7, with D possibly being TRBD2 (6 bases). The CDR3 is 14 amino acids. Germline CDR1 and CDR2: SGHAT and FQNNGV. The V end lost 1 base, the J end lost 3 bases, and 10 bases lay between the germline ends. CDR3 region: CASSLGQGGYEQYF. For the CDR3, the DNA is TGTGCCAGCAGCTTAGGTCAGGGAGGCTACGAGCAGTACTTC.

The rearrangement uses TRBV5-1 and TRBJ1-6; no reliable D call. Trimming shortened V by 8 bases and J by 8 bases, and 17 bases separated the two germline ends. The CDR3 totals 14 residues. From germline, CDR1 is SGHRS and CDR2 YFSETQ. In nucleotides, the CDR3 is TGCGCCAGTAGCCTGAACCGGAGGTATTCACCCCTCCACTTT. This translates into CASSLNRRYSPLHF.

The rearrangement joins TRBV5-8 to TRBJ1-2; D gene unclear. Trimming removed 0 bases from V and 3 bases from J, with 18 bases in between. The CDR3 contains 17 residues. Germline V gene lookup returns CDR1 SGHTS and CDR2 YDEGEE. The CDR3 sequence: CASSLAFFERSHYGYTF. In DNA form, the CDR3 reads TGTGCCAGCAGCTTGGCTTTTTTCGAGAGGTCGCACTATGGCTACACCTTC.

The V gene is TRBV28, the J gene TRBJ2-4; a possible D gene is TRBD1 (6 bases). Looked up from germline, CDR1 is MDHEN and CDR2 is SYDVKM. Trimming removed 7 bases at V and 8 bases at J, with 12 bases between. The CDR3 has 12 residues. CDR3 nucleotides: TGTGCCAGCACCGGGACATCTGACATTCAGTACTTC. This encodes CASTGTSDIQYF. The whole variable domain, filled in from reference TRBV28 and TRBJ2-4, reads DVKVTQSSRYLVKRTGEKVFLECVQDMDHENMFWYRQDPGLGLRLIYFSYDVKMKEKGDIPEGYSVSREKKERFSLILESASTNQTSMYLCASTGTSDIQYFGAGTRLSVL.

The V call is TRBV29-1, the J call TRBJ2-1; D is unclear. Per the germline V gene, CDR1 is SQVTM and CDR2 is ANQGSEA. This CDR3 is 14 amino acids long. V lost 3 bases and J lost 2, with 11 bases in between. The CDR3 here is CSVEAERPYNEQFF. DNA for the CDR3: TGCAGCGTTGAGGCAGAGCGACCCTACAATGAGCAGTTCTTC.

V and J are TRBV30 and TRBJ2-7, with 10 bases identical to TRBD1. This CDR3 spans 13 amino acids. J lost 3 bases, V lost 1 base, and 0 bases had no gene match. The V gene's germline CDR1 is GTSNPN and CDR2 SVGIG (reference sequence). The CDR3 nucleotides are TGTGCCTGGAGTGGGACAGGGGGCTACGAGCAGTACTTC. Amino acids: CAWSGTGGYEQYF.